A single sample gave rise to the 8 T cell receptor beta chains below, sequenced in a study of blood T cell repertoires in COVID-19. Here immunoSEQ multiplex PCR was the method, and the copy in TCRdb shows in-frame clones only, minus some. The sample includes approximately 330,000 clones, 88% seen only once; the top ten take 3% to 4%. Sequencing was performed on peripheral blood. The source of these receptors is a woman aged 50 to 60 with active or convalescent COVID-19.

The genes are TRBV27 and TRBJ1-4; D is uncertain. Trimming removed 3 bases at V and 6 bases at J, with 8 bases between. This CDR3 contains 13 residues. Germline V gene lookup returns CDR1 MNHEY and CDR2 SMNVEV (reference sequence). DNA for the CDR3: TGTGCCAGCAGTTTTGGGCTTGATGAAAAACTGTTTTTT. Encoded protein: CASSFGLDEKLFF.

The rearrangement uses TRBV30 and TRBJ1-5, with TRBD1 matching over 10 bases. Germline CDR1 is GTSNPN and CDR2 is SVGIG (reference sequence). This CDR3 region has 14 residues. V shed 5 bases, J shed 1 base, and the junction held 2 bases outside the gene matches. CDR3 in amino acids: CAWGDRGSNQPQHF. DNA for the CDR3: TGTGCCTGGGGGGACAGGGGAAGCAATCAGCCCCAGCATTTT.

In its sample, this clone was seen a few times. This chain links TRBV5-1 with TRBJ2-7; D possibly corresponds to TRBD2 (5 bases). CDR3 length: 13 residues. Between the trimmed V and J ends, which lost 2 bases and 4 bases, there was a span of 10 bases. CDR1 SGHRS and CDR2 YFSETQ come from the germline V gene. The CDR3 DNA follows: TGCGCCAGCAGCTTTTCTCCGGGGTACGAGCAGTACTTC. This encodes CASSFSPGYEQYF.

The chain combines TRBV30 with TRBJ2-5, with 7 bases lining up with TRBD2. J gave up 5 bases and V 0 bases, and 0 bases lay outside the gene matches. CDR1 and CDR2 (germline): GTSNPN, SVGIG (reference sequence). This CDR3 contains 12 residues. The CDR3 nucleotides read TGTGCCTGGAGTGTACTAGCGGAGACCCAGTACTTC. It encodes CAWSVLAETQYF.

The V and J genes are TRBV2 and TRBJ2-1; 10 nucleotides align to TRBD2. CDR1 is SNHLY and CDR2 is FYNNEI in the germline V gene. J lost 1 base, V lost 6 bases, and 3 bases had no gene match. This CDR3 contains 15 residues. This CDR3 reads CASRKLAGSYNEQFF. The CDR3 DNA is TGTGCCAGCAGAAAACTAGCGGGATCCTACAATGAGCAGTTCTTC.

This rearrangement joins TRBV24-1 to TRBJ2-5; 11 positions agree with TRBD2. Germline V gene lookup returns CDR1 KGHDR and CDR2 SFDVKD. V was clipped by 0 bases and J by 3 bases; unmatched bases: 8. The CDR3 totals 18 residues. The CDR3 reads CATSDLGSGRANEETQYF. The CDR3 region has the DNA TGTGCCACCAGTGATTTGGGTAGCGGGAGGGCCAATGAAGAGACCCAGTACTTC.

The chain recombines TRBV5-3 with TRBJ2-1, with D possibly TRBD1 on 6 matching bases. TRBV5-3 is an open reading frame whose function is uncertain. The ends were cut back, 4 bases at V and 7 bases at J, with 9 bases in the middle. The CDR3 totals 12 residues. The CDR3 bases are TGTGCCAGAAGCCAAAGGGGGAATGAGCAGTTCTTC. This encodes CARSQRGNEQFF.

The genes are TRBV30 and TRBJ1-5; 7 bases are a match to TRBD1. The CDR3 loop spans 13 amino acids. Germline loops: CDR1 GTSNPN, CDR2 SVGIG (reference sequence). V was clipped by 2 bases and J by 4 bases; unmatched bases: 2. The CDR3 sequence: CAWSSQGNQPQHF. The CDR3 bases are TGTGCCTGGAGTTCACAGGGGAATCAGCCCCAGCATTTT.